Listed here are 10 T cell receptor beta chains from one sample, sequenced in a study of metastatic and nonmetastatic thyroid tumors. TCRdb reprocessed the PCR reads using MiXCR. Of 25,000 to 35,000 clones detected, 20% to 25% appear once; the ten largest clones hold 9.2%. Each patient came to thyroid surgery without any prior treatment (of any kind). The sequenced sample consisted of blood. The receptors here all came from a female donor with papillary thyroid cancer or a benign thyroid nodule (not recorded which). Some clones in this sample may be carry-over from other donors' samples.

This clone was counted many times. V is TRBV6-1 and J is TRBJ1-2; D may be TRBD1 (6 bases). V lost 5 bases and J lost 2, with 15 bases in between. CDR3 size: 15 residues. Germline loops: CDR1 MNHNS, CDR2 SASEGT. DNA for the CDR3: TGTGCCAGCAGTTCCCAGGGAAGGGGGAACTATGGCTACACCTTC. This gives the protein CASSSQGRGNYGYTF.

This clone was observed at least ten times. V usage is TRBV28 and J usage is TRBJ1-1; 7 nucleotides line up with TRBD1. Trimming at V came to 5 bases and at J to 6 bases, leaving 9 bases not matched to a gene. CDR1 and CDR2 (germline): MDHEN, SYDVKM. CDR3 length: 14 amino acids. The CDR3 protein is CASSQTPGQPEAFF. DNA for the CDR3: TGTGCCAGCAGTCAAACTCCGGGACAGCCTGAAGCTTTCTTT.

In this sample, this clone turned up a few times. This rearrangement joins TRBV11-1 to TRBJ2-2; 9 bases are a match to TRBD2. The CDR3 sequence is 19 residues long. Germline V gene lookup returns CDR1 SGHAT and CDR2 FQDESV (reference sequence). V was clipped by 5 bases and J by 4 bases; unmatched bases: 17. The CDR3 is CASSPALGHGGRVTGELFF. The CDR3 DNA reads as TGTGCCAGCAGCCCCGCCCTGGGCCATGGCGGGAGGGTCACCGGGGAGCTGTTTTTT.

At least ten counts were recorded for this clone. CDR3 coding DNA: TGTGCCAGCAGTTACGGGGGGGCCGGACTAGCGGGAGCCAAAAACATTCAGTACTTC. It codes for CASSYGGAGLAGAKNIQYF. The chain combines TRBV6-5 with TRBJ2-4; 11 positions match TRBD2. The J segment lost 0 bases and the V segment lost 2 bases, leaving 9 bases of the junction unmatched. The CDR3 runs 19 residues. Germline assignment: CDR1 MNHEY and CDR2 SVGAGI.

This clone has just a few counts. The junction does not match germline at one end; this may be a read error. The genes are TRBV2 and TRBJ1-1; D is possibly TRBD1 (5 bases). CDR1 and CDR2 from the germline V gene are SNHLY and FYNNEI. This CDR3 has 10 residues. CDR3 sequence (DNA): TGTGCCAGCACAGTAGGGGAGGCTCTCTTT. Protein sequence: CASTVGEALF.

CDR3 sequence (DNA): TGCAGTGCTAGGGCAGGGGCCGATGGCTACACCTTC. Its translation: CSARAGADGYTF. V usage is TRBV20-1 and J usage is TRBJ1-2, with D possibly being TRBD1 (6 bases). The V end lost 3 bases, the J end lost 6 bases, and 11 bases lay between the germline ends. Germline CDR1 DFQATT, CDR2 SNEGSKA (reference sequence). The CDR3 has 12 residues.

This clone is categorized as medium-sized (0.01 to 0.1%). This chain links TRBV6-2 or TRBV6-3 with TRBJ2-7; 7 bases are shared with TRBD2. The CDR3 has 18 amino acids. Germline loops: CDR1 MNHEY, CDR2 SVGEGT. V lost 2 bases and J lost 0; bases outside the gene matches: 13. The CDR3: CASSYPRLGGLSSYEQYF. The CDR3 DNA reads as TGTGCCAGCAGTTACCCTAGACTGGGGGGGTTATCCTCCTACGAGCAGTACTTC.

V gene TRBV18 combines with J gene TRBJ1-2, with D unresolved. This CDR3 is built from 12 residues. CDR1 KGHSH and CDR2 LQKENI come from the germline V gene. V was shortened by 6 bases and J by 2 bases, with 7 bases between the two germline ends. The CDR3 region is CASSPDNYGYTF. CDR3 in DNA: TGTGCCAGCTCCCCGGACAACTATGGCTACACCTTC.

At least ten counts were recorded for this clone. The chain couples TRBV9 to TRBJ2-7; weak D call: TRBD2 (6 bases). CDR3 length: 15 residues. V was pared by 0 bases and J by 0 bases, with 10 bases between. CDR1 and CDR2 from the germline V gene are SGDLS and YYNGEE. The CDR3 protein is CASSVDGGSSYEQYF. In DNA form, the CDR3 reads TGTGCCAGCAGCGTAGATGGAGGGAGCTCCTACGAGCAGTACTTC. The full variable domain, its missing parts supplied by reference TRBV9 and TRBJ2-7, is DSGVTQTPKHLITATGQRVTLRCSPRSGDLSVYWYQQSLDQGLQFLIQYYNGEERAKGNILERFSAQQFPDLHSELNLSSLELGDSALYFCASSVDGGSSYEQYFGPGTRLTVT.

This clone was seen many times. The J gene is TRBJ2-7, the V gene TRBV11-2; TRBD2 might be the D (5 bases). Deletions cut 6 bases from V and 0 bases from J, with 15 bases between. The CDR3 runs 15 residues. Germline V gene lookup returns CDR1 SGHAT and CDR2 FQNNGV. The CDR3 loop reads CASRRWNDYSYEQYF. The CDR3 region has the DNA TGTGCCAGCAGGCGATGGAATGACTACTCCTACGAGCAGTACTTC.